The TCR beta chain under discussion was sequenced for a study of T cell responses to AZD1222 COVID-19 vaccine. Pooled in the analysis were second doses at about 4 or about 12 weeks. This table comes from immunoSEQ multiplex PCR, and its TCRdb copy is limited to in-frame clones, with some not included. The data show approximately 150,000 clones, with 80% to 95% seen just once and roughly 1.2% held by the top ten. Notes on the study in general: Per reports, nearly half of all spike-specific TCRs target regions that are unmutated in variants. Possibly, clonal diversity was underestimated; donors were largely white British and included more females. Spike-specific TCR depth and breadth grew after two AZD1222 doses.

This clone has only one observation. No antigen is known for it. Unmatched junction bases numbered 7, after V lost 4 bases and J lost 7 bases. CDR1 is SGHVS and CDR2 is FQNEAQ in the germline V gene. The CDR3 is 15 residues long. The sample in question was peripheral blood, obtained 28 days after the second AZD1222 dose. This TCR derives from an adult who received the AZD1222 COVID-19 vaccine. J is TRBJ2-2 and V is TRBV7-8; 9 bases line up with TRBD1. CDR3 in DNA: TGTGCCAGCAGCTCCCAACAGGGGGCCGGCGGGGAGCTGTTTTTT. It encodes CASSSQQGAGGELFF.